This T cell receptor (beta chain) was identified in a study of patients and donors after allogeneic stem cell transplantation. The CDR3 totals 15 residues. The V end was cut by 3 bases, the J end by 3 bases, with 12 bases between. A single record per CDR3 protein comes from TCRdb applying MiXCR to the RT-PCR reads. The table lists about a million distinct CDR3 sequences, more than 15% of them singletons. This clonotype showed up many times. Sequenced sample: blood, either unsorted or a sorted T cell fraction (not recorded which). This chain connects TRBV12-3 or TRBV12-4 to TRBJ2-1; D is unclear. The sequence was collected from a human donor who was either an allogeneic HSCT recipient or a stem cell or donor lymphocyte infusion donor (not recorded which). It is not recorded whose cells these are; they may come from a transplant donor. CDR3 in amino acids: CASSFGRQHYNEQFF. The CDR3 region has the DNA TGTGCCAGCAGTTTTGGTCGTCAGCACTACAATGAGCAGTTCTTC.